These 6 T cell receptor beta chains share one sample of origin, sequenced in a study of OX40 agonist ivuxolimab in advanced cancers. Data came from immunoSEQ multiplex PCR; TCRdb stores just in-frame clones and leaves some out. Here the sample spans 30,000 to 40,000 clones, approximately 89% being singletons. The sequenced sample was CD4+ or CD8+ T cells sorted from blood, obtained in a trial of the OX40 agonist ivuxolimab. Receptors were obtained from an adult with an advanced solid tumor such as melanoma, head and neck, liver or kidney cancer.

The V and J genes are TRBV5-1 and TRBJ1-3, with 8 bases fitting TRBD1. The trim removed 8 bases at V and 4 bases at J, leaving 5 bases unmatched. In germline, CDR1 is SGHRS, CDR2 YFSETQ. This CDR3 region has 13 residues. CDR3 DNA sequence: TGCGCCAGTACGACAGGGGAGGGAAACACCATATATTTT. Protein sequence: CASTTGEGNTIYF.

The chain couples TRBV6-1 to TRBJ1-1; perhaps TRBD1 as D (5 bases). The V gene's germline CDR1 is MNHNS and CDR2 SASEGT. CDR3 length: 14 residues. Trimming pared 3 bases from V and 5 bases from J, leaving 13 bases between. The CDR3 here is CASSDQGGETEAFF. The DNA of the CDR3 is TGTGCCAGCAGTGATCAGGGAGGTGAGACTGAAGCTTTCTTT.

The rearrangement uses TRBV5-6 and TRBJ2-5; tentatively, D is TRBD1 or TRBD2 (5 bases each). CDR3 size: 13 residues. Germline CDR1 and CDR2: SGHDT and YYEEEE. V was pared by 4 bases and J by 4 bases, with 11 bases between. The DNA for the CDR3 is TGTGCCAGCAGCAGAACTAGGGGAGAGACCCAGTACTTC. Amino acids: CASSRTRGETQYF.

This clone was seen once. The gene calls are TRBV29-1 and TRBJ2-3; 8 nucleotides agree with TRBD1. This CDR3 region has 15 residues. Germline CDR1 is SQVTM and CDR2 is ANQGSEA. After removal of 3 bases from V and 5 bases from J, the junction contained 10 bases not matched to a gene. The CDR3 loop reads CSVDGQGGVEDTQYF. DNA for the CDR3: TGCAGCGTTGACGGACAGGGTGGGGTAGAAGATACGCAGTATTTT.

This sequence joins TRBV28 and TRBJ2-3, with TRBD2 matching 12 bases. Germline V gives CDR1 MDHEN, CDR2 SYDVKM. The CDR3 is 16 amino acids. The V and J ends lost 5 bases and 2 bases, in that order; junction bases with no gene match: 5. CDR3 coding DNA: TGTGCCAGCAGTCCCTCTAGCGGGAGGGACACAGATACGCAGTATTTT. The encoded protein is CASSPSSGRDTDTQYF.

The genes are TRBV6-1 and TRBJ2-7; 12 bases line up with TRBD1. V was clipped by 2 bases and J by 4 bases; unmatched bases: 9. CDR3 length: 17 amino acids. CDR1 is MNHNS, CDR2 SASEGT, per germline. The CDR3: CASSELAPGQGAYEQYF. The CDR3 DNA reads as TGTGCCAGCAGTGAATTAGCTCCGGGACAGGGGGCTTACGAGCAGTACTTC.